One sample yielded the 11 T cell receptor beta chains listed below, sequenced in a study of blood T cell repertoires in COVID-19. Some clones are missing from TCRdb's copy, which holds only in-frame ones; the method was immunoSEQ multiplex PCR. The sample yields over 200,000 clones, 83% seen once. The sequencing sample was made of peripheral blood. These receptors all come from a woman in her thirties or forties with active or convalescent COVID-19.

This chain joins TRBV7-3 and TRBJ2-7, with 8 positions matching TRBD2. This CDR3 has 15 residues. Germline CDR1 is SGHTA and CDR2 is FQGTGA. Unmatched junction bases numbered 7, after V lost 6 bases and J lost 0 bases. The CDR3 spells CASSPGGGNSYEQYF. As DNA, the CDR3 is TGTGCCAGCAGTCCTGGCGGGGGGAACTCCTACGAGCAGTACTTC.

This clone was counted only a few times. The chain couples TRBV11-2 to TRBJ2-1; TRBD2 might be the D (6 bases). The CDR3 consists of 14 residues. With 4 bases removed from V and 8 bases from J, the gap between germline ends came to 15 bases. The germline gives CDR1 SGHAT, CDR2 FQNNGV. The CDR3 reads CASSSPVGGDEQFF. The CDR3 DNA reads as TGTGCCAGCAGCTCGCCCGTGGGGGGAGATGAGCAGTTCTTC.

This clone was counted ten times or more. The V call is TRBV6-5, the J call TRBJ2-7; D gene unclear. Trimming cost V 6 bases and J 3 bases, with 9 bases left between them. Germline V lookup: CDR1 MNHEY, CDR2 SVGAGI. This CDR3 region has 12 residues. The CDR3 DNA follows: TGTGCCAGCAGCTTAAGAGGCTACGAGCAGTACTTC. Translation: CASSLRGYEQYF.

The rearrangement joins TRBV9 to TRBJ1-3; D is unclear. The germline gives CDR1 SGDLS, CDR2 YYNGEE. Trimming took 0 bases from V and 0 from J, leaving 10 bases between them. This CDR3 is 16 amino acids long. The CDR3 nucleotides read TGTGCCAGCAGCGTAGAGTTGGGCAACTCTGGAAACACCATATATTTT. Its protein is CASSVELGNSGNTIYF.

This chain joins TRBV27 and TRBJ2-7; 8 nucleotides line up with TRBD1. The ends lost 5 bases at V and 3 bases at J; junction bases unmatched: 9. This CDR3 has 15 residues. CDR1 is MNHEY and CDR2 is SMNVEV in the germline V gene (reference sequence). In DNA, the CDR3 is TGTGCCAGCAGTCGCTACCACGGACAGGGCTACGAGCAGTACTTC. Translating it yields CASSRYHGQGYEQYF.

This clone appeared a few times. The chain is built from TRBV15 and TRBJ1-2; the D gene is possibly TRBD1 (5 bases). The CDR3 length is 13 residues. Germline V gene sequence: CDR1 LNHNV, CDR2 YYDKDF (reference sequence). With 5 bases removed from V and 4 bases from J, the gap between germline ends came to 11 bases. CDR3 amino acids: CATSLGGGYGYTF. CDR3 bases: TGTGCCACCAGCCTCGGGGGGGGCTATGGCTACACCTTC.

V usage is TRBV7-3 and J usage is TRBJ1-6; D perhaps matches TRBD1 (5 bases). The V gene's germline CDR1 is SGHTA and CDR2 FQGTGA. Trimming took 2 bases from V and 9 from J, leaving 14 bases between them. The CDR3 consists of 15 residues. The CDR3 region has the DNA TGTGCCAGCAGCTTAGGGGCCGGCTGGGGTTCACCCCTCCACTTT. It yields the protein CASSLGAGWGSPLHF.

The CDR3 loop reads CASSVAVGTSGADTQYF. CDR3 sequence (DNA): TGTGCCAGCAGCGTAGCGGTCGGGACTAGCGGGGCAGATACGCAGTATTTT. The rearrangement uses TRBV9 and TRBJ2-3; 13 bases map to TRBD2. Unmatched junction bases numbered 5, after V lost 0 bases and J lost 4 bases. The CDR3 totals 17 residues. The germline CDR1 and CDR2 sequences are SGDLS and YYNGEE. The full variable domain, completed using reference TRBV9 and TRBJ2-3, is DSGVTQTPKHLITATGQRVTLRCSPRSGDLSVYWYQQSLDQGLQFLIQYYNGEERAKGNILERFSAQQFPDLHSELNLSSLELGDSALYFCASSVAVGTSGADTQYFGPGTRLTVL.

The rearrangement uses TRBV27 and TRBJ2-6, with D possibly TRBD1 on 6 matching bases. Trimming shortened V by 2 bases and J by 0 bases, and 8 bases separated the two germline ends. Germline values: CDR1 MNHEY, CDR2 SMNVEV (reference sequence). The CDR3 has 16 amino acids. This CDR3 is CASSLRTASGANVLTF. The CDR3 DNA reads as TGTGCCAGCAGTTTACGGACAGCCTCTGGGGCCAACGTCCTGACTTTC.

The CDR3 reads CASSPTWALNEKLFF. CDR3 DNA sequence: TGTGCCAGCAGTCCGACGTGGGCACTTAATGAAAAACTGTTTTTT. V is TRBV28 and J is TRBJ1-4; D call uncertain. Germline loops: CDR1 MDHEN, CDR2 SYDVKM. The V and J ends lost 5 bases and 4 bases respectively, with 14 bases between them. This CDR3 is built from 15 residues.

V is TRBV21-1 and J is TRBJ2-7; TRBD2 reflects the table's D call only, with no check against the DNA. TRBV21-1 is annotated as a pseudogene. This CDR3 contains 19 residues. The DNA for the CDR3 is TGTGCCAGCAGCAAGTACTTAGCGGGTTCGAGCTGTCTTCCCTACGAGCAGTACTTC. Its protein product is CASSKYLAGSSCLPYEQYF.